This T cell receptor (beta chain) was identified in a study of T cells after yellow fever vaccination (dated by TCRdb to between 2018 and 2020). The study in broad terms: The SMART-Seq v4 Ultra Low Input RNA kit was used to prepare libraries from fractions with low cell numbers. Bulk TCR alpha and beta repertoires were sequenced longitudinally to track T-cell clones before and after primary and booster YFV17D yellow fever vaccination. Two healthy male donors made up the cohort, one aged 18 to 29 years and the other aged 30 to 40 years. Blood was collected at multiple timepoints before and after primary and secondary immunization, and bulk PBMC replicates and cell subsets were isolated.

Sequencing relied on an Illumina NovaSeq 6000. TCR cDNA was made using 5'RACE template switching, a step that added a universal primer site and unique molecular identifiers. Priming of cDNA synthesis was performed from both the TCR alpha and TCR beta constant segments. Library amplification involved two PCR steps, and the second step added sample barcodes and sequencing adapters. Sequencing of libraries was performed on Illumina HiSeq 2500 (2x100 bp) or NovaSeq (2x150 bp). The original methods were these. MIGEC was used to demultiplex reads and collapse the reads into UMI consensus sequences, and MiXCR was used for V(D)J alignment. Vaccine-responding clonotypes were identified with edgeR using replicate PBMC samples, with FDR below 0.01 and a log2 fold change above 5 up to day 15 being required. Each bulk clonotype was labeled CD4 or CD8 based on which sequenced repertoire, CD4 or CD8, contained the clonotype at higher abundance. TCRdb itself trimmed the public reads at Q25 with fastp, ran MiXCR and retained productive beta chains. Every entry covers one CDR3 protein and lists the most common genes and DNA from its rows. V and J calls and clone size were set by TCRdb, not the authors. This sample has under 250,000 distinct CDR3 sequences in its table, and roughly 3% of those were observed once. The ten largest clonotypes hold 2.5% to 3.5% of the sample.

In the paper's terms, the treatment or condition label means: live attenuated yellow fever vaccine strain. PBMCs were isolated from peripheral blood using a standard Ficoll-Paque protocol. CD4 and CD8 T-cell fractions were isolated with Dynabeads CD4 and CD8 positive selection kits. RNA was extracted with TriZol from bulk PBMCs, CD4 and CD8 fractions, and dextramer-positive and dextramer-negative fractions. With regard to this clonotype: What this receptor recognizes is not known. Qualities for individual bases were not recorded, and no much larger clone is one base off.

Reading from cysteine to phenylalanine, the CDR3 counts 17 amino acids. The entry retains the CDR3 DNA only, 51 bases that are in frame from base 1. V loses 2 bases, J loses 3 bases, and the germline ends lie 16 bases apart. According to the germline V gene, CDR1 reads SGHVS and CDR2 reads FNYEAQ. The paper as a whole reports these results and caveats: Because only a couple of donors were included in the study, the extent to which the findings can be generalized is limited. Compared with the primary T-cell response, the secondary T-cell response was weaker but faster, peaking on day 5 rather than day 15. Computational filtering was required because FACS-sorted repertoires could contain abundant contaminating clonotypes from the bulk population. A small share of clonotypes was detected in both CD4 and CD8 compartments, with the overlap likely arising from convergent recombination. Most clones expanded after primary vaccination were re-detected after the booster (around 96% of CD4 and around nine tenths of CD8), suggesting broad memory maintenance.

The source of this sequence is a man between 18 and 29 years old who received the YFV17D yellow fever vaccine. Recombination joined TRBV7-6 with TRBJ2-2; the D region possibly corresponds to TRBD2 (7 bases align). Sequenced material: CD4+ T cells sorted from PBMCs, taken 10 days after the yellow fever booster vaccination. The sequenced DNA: TGTGCCAGCAGCTTAAGGCTCCGGGGGGCGGACACCGGGGAGCTGTTTTTT. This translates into CASSLRLRGADTGELFF. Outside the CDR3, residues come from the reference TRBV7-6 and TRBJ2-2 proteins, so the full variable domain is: GAGVSQSPRYKVTKRGQDVALRCDPISGHVSLYWYRQALGQGPEFLTYFNYEAQQDKSGLPNDRFSAERPEGSISTLTIQRTEQRDSAMYRCASSLRLRGADTGELFFGEGSRLTVL.